Described below is a single T cell receptor beta chain sequence and its context. Antigen unknown. Germline CDR1 and CDR2: SGDLS and YYNGEE. CDR3 size: 15 residues. The trim removed 4 bases at V and 9 bases at J, leaving 8 bases unmatched. These data originate in a study of T cells in localized non-small cell lung cancer. Study-level results: The study detected a median roughly 61 of the top 100 tumor clones in adjacent lung. Blood T cell density predicted longer survival; adjacent-lung clonality, shorter. Peak T cell clonality was found in uninvolved adjacent lung, exceeding tumor.

Sequenced by immunoSEQ multiplex PCR; TCRdb stores in-frame clones only, minus some. The table includes fewer than 1,500 clones, roughly 28% detected once. The V gene is TRBV9, the J gene TRBJ2-1; TRBD2 matches at 12 bases. This specimen consisted of normal lung tissue next to the tumor, obtained before any cancer treatment. The source of this sequence is a male donor at least 60 years old with stage II lung adenocarcinoma. CDR3 nucleotides: TGTGCCAGCAGCTTGCGGACTAGCGGGGTTGGTGAGCAGTTCTTC. Residues: CASSLRTSGVGEQFF.